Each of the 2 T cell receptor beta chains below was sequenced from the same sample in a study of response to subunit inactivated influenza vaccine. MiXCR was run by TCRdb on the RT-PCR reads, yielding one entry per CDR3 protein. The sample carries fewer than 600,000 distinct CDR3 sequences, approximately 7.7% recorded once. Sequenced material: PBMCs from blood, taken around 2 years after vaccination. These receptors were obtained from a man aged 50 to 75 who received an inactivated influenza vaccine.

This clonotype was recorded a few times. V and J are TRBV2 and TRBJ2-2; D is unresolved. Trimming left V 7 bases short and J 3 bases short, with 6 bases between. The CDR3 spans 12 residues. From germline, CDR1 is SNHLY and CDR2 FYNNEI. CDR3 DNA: TGTGCCAGCACCGCGGACACCGGGGAGCTGTTTTTT. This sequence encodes CASTADTGELFF. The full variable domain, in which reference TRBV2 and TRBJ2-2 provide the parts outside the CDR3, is EPEVTQTPSHQVTQMGQEVILRCVPISNHLYFYWYRQILGQKVEFLVSFYNNEISEKSEIFDDQFSVERPDGSNFTLKIRSTKLEDSAMYFCASTADTGELFFGEGSRLTVL.

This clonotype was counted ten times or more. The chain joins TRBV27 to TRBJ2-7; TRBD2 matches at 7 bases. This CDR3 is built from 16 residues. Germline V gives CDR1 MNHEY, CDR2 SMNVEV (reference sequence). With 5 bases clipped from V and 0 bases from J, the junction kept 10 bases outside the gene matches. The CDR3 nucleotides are TGTGCCAGCAGTCCGTCGACTAGCAGGAGCTCCTACGAGCAGTACTTC. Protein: CASSPSTSRSSYEQYF.